The sequence of this T cell receptor (beta chain) was determined in a study of T cell responses to AZD1222 COVID-19 vaccine. Findings and caveats of the study: None of the repertoires were sampled until the peak T cell response had passed. Seropositive at baseline were only 5 to 7 AZD1222 recipients. Donor demographics were predominantly white British with a female majority; clonal diversity may be underestimated. Recipients of two AZD1222 doses showed rising Spike-specific TCR breadth and depth.

TCRdb's copy holds only in-frame clones and misses some; the assay was immunoSEQ multiplex PCR. The table includes more than 140,000 clones, 85% to 95% detected once. The CDR3 spans 13 residues. The V and J ends lost 0 bases and 3 bases respectively, with 6 bases between them. Per germline, CDR1 SGHKS and CDR2 YYEKEE (reference sequence). Comments on this clone: Its specificity is not known.

This sequence originates from an adult in good health. The chain recombines TRBV5-5 with TRBJ1-1; D is uncertain. The input for sequencing was peripheral blood, taken on day 0 of MenACWY control vaccination. The CDR3 DNA reads as TGTGCCAGCAGCTTGGACACCGACACTGAAGCTTTCTTT. Translating gives CASSLDTDTEAFF.